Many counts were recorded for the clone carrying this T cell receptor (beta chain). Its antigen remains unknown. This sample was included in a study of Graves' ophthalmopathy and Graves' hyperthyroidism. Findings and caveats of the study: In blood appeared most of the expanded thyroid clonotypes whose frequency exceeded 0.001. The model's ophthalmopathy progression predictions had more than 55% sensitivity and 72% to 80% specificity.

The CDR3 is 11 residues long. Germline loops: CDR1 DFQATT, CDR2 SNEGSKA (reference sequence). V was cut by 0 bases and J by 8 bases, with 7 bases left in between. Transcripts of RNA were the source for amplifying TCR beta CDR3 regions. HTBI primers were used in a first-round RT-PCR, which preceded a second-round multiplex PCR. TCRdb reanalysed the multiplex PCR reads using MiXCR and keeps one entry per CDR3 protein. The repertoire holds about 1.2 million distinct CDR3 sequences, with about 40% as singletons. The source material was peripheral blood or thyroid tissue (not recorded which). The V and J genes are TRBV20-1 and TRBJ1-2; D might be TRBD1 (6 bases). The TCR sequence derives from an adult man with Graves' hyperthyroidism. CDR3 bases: TGCAGTGCTAGAGACAGGGGAGGCTACACCTTC. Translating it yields CSARDRGGYTF.